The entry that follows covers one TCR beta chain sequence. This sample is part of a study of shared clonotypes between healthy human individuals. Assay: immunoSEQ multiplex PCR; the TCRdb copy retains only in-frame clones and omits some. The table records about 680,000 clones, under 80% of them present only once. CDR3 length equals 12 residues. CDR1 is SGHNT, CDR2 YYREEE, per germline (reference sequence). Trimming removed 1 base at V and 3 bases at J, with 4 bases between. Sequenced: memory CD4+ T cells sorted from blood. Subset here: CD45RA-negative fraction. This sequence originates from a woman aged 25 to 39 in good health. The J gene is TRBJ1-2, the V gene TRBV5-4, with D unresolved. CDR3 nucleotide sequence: TGTGCCAGCAGCTTGCCGGACTATGGCTACACCTTC. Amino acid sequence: CASSLPDYGYTF.